This TCR beta chain was sequenced in a study of CD8+ T cells in alopecia areata. Study-level findings and limits: Any link of baseline CD8+ expansion to response, resting on one nonresponder, remains uncertain. Tofacitinib significantly reduced both scalp clonality and expanded CD8+ clones among the top 100.

Treatment meaning: oral pan-JAK inhibitor, 5-10 mg twice daily. As part of sample collection, lesional scalp punch biopsies and peripheral blood were taken from alopecia areata patients. This clone has only a few counts. Antigen unknown. Its ends do not fully match the called genes, so a read error is possible. Germline V gene sequence: CDR1 MNHEY, CDR2 SVGAGI. CDR3 length: 15 residues. Reverse transcribed after extraction, RNA yielded cDNA as the sequencing template. The table came from immunoSEQ multiplex PCR; TCRdb's copy has only in-frame clones and leaves some out. The data contain 180,000 or so clones, about three fifths of them singletons.

Sequencing used CD4+ T cells sorted from blood, obtained at week 24, from a patient treated with tofacitinib. The genes are TRBV6-5 and TRBJ1-1, with 10 bases matching TRBD1. This TCR derives from a human donor with alopecia areata. The CDR3 loop reads CAISSPGQGSTEAFF. DNA for the CDR3: TGTGCCATCAGTTCCCCGGGACAGGGGAGCACTGAAGCTTTCTTT.